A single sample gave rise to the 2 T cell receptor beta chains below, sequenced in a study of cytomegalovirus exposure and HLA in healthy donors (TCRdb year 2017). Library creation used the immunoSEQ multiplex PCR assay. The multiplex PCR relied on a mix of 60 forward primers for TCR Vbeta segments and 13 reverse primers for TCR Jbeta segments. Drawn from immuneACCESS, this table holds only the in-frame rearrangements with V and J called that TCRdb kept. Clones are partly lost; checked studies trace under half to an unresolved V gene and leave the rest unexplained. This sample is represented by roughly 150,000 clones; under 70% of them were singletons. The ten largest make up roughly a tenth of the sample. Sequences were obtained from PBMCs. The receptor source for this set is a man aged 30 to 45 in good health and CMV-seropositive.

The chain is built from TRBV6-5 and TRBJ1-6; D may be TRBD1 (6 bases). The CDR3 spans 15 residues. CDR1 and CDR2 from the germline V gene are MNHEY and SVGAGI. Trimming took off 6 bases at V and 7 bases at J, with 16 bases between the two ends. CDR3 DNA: TGTGCCAGCAGCGAACAGGGCTATGAAAATTCACCCCTCCACTTT. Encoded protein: CASSEQGYENSPLHF.

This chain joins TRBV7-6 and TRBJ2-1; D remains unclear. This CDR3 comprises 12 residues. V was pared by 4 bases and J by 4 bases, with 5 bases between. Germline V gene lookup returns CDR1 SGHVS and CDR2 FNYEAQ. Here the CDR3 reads CASSSTYNEQFF. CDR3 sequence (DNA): TGTGCCAGCAGCTCAACATACAATGAGCAGTTCTTC.